This T cell receptor beta chain was sequenced in a study of OX40 agonist ivuxolimab in advanced cancers. Study-level background: Ivuxolimab, an agonist antibody against OX40 (CD134), was given to patients.

Collection of blood occurred at baseline, at cycle 4 day 1, and at cycle 7 day 1. Study conclusions and caveats: Within 6 weeks, CD4+ and CD8+ blood T cells expanded clonally at 0.1 to 3.0 mg/kg. On average, CD8+ T cells showed a greater number of expanded clones than CD4+.

The CDR3 contains 15 residues. Germline V CDR1 and CDR2: MNHEY, SVGAGI. Trimming took 6 bases from V and 0 from J; bases not matched to a gene: 8. Notes on this clone: Its antigen is still unknown.

Sequencing was performed with immunoSEQ multiplex PCR; in TCRdb, only in-frame clones are kept and a portion is missing. The repertoire holds some 100,000 clones, under 90% seen once, with about 5.5% in the top ten. The material sequenced was CD4+ or CD8+ T cells sorted from blood, taken in a trial of the OX40 agonist ivuxolimab. The receptor was isolated from an adult with an advanced solid tumor such as melanoma, head and neck, liver or kidney cancer. The chain has TRBV6-5 and TRBJ2-7; 7 bases map to TRBD2. CDR3: CASRPVSGRSYEQYF. The CDR3, as DNA: TGTGCCAGCAGACCTGTTAGCGGGCGCTCCTACGAGCAGTACTTC.